This record concerns one TCR beta chain sequence. There are many counts of this clonotype. Its antigen remains unidentified. Base quality data are lacking; no much larger clone is found one base away. The sample was run on an Illumina HiSeq 2500. Quantitative 5'-RACE with molecular barcodes was the method used to prepare the TCR beta libraries. In the authors' own workflow: To identify disease-linked TCR variants, a new computational method was used, one built on a probabilistic model of VDJ rearrangement. TCRdb reprocessing: public reads trimmed at Q25 with fastp, clones called with MiXCR, in-frame beta chains kept. Rows with a matching CDR3 protein are joined into one entry that keeps the most common DNA and genes. V and J calls and clone size were set by TCRdb, not the authors. The sample table holds 200,000 to 250,000 distinct CDR3 sequences, of which more than 5.5% were seen once. 12% to 15% of the sample comes from the top ten.

This sample is drawn from a study of CD8 T cells in ankylosing spondylitis (dated by TCRdb to 2016 to 2017). With respect to the entire study: To find TCR variants linked to disease, the study profiled T cell receptor beta repertoires in ankylosing spondylitis patients and healthy donors. Peripheral blood was sampled, and synovial fluid was additionally collected from ankylosing spondylitis patients. The full study cohort comprised 25 or so ankylosing spondylitis patients and over 95 healthy donors.

The study at large found these results: The disease-linked clones showed a CD8+ phenotype and occurred at relatively low frequencies in peripheral blood. The disease-linked clones were reported to be significantly enriched in matched synovial fluid samples from ankylosing spondylitis patients. Some of the motif variants had been reported before in the synovial fluid and blood of reactive arthritis patients, a finding that suggests common disease-initiation mechanisms. Blood from ankylosing spondylitis patients appeared to be characterized by a TCR beta motif composed of several highly homologous amino acid variants.

V lost 2 bases and J lost 1 base; the stretch between them is 5 bases long. The germline V gene provides CDR1 ENHRY and CDR2 SYGVKD. From its cysteine to its phenylalanine, the CDR3 spans 13 amino acids. CDR3 DNA is the only sequence kept; it has 39 bases, read in frame from the first base. This sequence originates from a male donor with ankylosing spondylitis. This receptor chain uses TRBV10-3 and TRBJ1-1; the D gene is unclear. Sequencing used blood, either unsorted or a sorted T cell fraction (not recorded which). Here is the DNA: TGTGCCATCAGTGAGGGCCGGAACACTGAAGCTTTCTTT. It encodes CAISEGRNTEAFF.